This T cell receptor (beta chain) was obtained from a study of blood T cell repertoires in COVID-19. Study-level information: Material from acute and convalescent COVID-19 was sourced from the United States, Italy and Spain. T cells, B-cell-depleted T cells, or PBMCs supplied cDNA or gDNA.

The CDR3 consists of 15 residues. V shed 5 bases, J shed 2 bases, and the junction held 8 bases outside the gene matches. Germline V CDR1 and CDR2: MNHNS, SASEGT. In the study's own analysis: Estimated nucleated cell counts came from reference gene primer amplification. The assay was immunoSEQ multiplex PCR, and TCRdb's table has in-frame clones only and misses some. V and J calls and clone size are copied from that table; D and trimming were computed from the DNA. The data contain 150,000 to 200,000 clones, more than 70% of them singletons. Input material: peripheral blood. This TCR derives from a man between 40 and 49 years old with active or convalescent COVID-19. The V and J genes are TRBV6-1 and TRBJ2-7; 8 nucleotides align to TRBD1. CDR3 residues: CASSSGQGGAYEQYF. The CDR3 DNA reads TGTGCCAGCAGTTCAGGACAGGGTGGTGCCTACGAGCAGTACTTC.